The rows below give T cell receptor beta chains drawn from one sample of a study of blood T cells in healthy people across ages. Via MiXCR, TCRdb re-called the 5' RACE reads, giving one row per CDR3 protein. The sample has under 850,000 distinct CDR3 sequences, 36% seen once. Sequencing was performed on blood. These TCRs come from a man aged 18-30 years in good health. The CDR3 runs from the conserved cysteine through the conserved F or W. The D gene is left open where the match is weak. The size field is filled for only some rows; it gives once, few, many or a size class.

d_call | clone_size | v_call | cdr3_aa
NA | few | TRBV7-9 | CASSFVTMGKDSYGYTF
NA | NA | TRBV5-1 | CASSPGTPTDEAFF
TRBD2 | many | TRBV5-1 | CASSRGGSSYNEQFF
NA | many | TRBV4-3 | CASSQAKGRQETQYF
TRBD1 | NA | TRBV20-1 | CSARGDRENTEAFF
TRBD1 | NA | TRBV29-1 | CSVEEQGFGTEAFF
TRBD1 | NA | TRBV10-3 | CAISGRGQGLGDTQYF
TRBD2 | few | TRBV11-2 | CASSPPGLAVETQYF
NA | many | TRBV6-5 | CASSYSFRDNGYTF
NA | NA | TRBV6-2/TRBV6-3 | CASHYPTGELFF
TRBD2 | NA | TRBV5-1 | CTSSLSGASTDTQYF
TRBD1 | few | TRBV10-3 | CAISESGTGSGQPQHF
NA | many | TRBV12-3/TRBV12-4 | CASTPGRASGANVLTF
TRBD1 | NA | TRBV11-2 | CASSLVLSQTGSKRDKAKGQYF
TRBD1 | many | TRBV30 | CAWAPKVDRVITGYF
TRBD1 | once | TRBV10-3 | CAIKATGQGNSPLHF
NA | NA | TRBV7-9 | CASSLPRETYEQYF
TRBD1 | NA | TRBV10-3 | CAISVGQGYNEQFF
NA | few | TRBV25-1 | CASSEFGGEPQHF
NA | NA | TRBV29-1 | CSVEGANALYGYTF
NA | NA | TRBV9 | CASSVEGGRVTQYF
NA | few | TRBV5-1 | CASRANVGVVGEQFF
TRBD2 | NA | TRBV20-1 | CSARGQRGLQETQYF
NA | NA | TRBV6-6 | CASSYPGYSSPLHF